One sample yielded the 22 T cell receptor beta chains listed below, sequenced in a study of neurological immune-mediated disorders. Each CDR3 protein gets one entry after TCRdb re-called the 5' RACE reads with MiXCR. The profile shows about 50,000 distinct CDR3 sequences, 15% to 20% of them singletons. The sequenced sample consisted of PBMCs. Receptor source: a man aged 55 to 69 in good health.

The chain recombines TRBV19 with TRBJ1-1, with 8 bases matching TRBD1. J lost 5 bases, V lost 5 bases, and 4 bases had no gene match. Germline V gives CDR1 LNHDA, CDR2 SQIVND (reference sequence). This CDR3 spans 13 amino acids. The CDR3 is CASSANRGTEAFF. As DNA, the CDR3 is TGTGCCAGTAGTGCTAACAGGGGGACTGAAGCTTTCTTT. Filled out from reference TRBV19 and TRBJ1-1, the complete variable domain reads DGGITQSPKYLFRKEGQNVTLSCEQNLNHDAMYWYRQDPGQGLRLIYYSQIVNDFQKGDIAEGYSVSREKKESFPLTVTSAQKNPTAFYLCASSANRGTEAFFGQGTRLTVV.

This clonotype was detected ten times or more. The chain has TRBV18 and TRBJ2-7, with 9 bases that match TRBD2. J gave up 7 bases and V 0 bases, and 7 bases lay outside the gene matches. The CDR3 has 15 residues. CDR1 and CDR2 from the germline V gene are KGHSH and LQKENI. CDR3 DNA: TGTGCCAGCTCACCACCGGGACTAGCAACGGGTGAGCAGTACTTC. It yields the protein CASSPPGLATGEQYF.

This clonotype was counted once. The junction departs from the called germline gene at one end, perhaps through a read error. The chain uses TRBV18 and TRBJ2-7, with a tentative D call TRBD2 (7 bases). The CDR3 runs to 12 residues. Germline-derived CDR1 and CDR2 are KGHSH and LQKENI. The CDR3 region is CTSSPGDFREDF. CDR3 nucleotides: TGTACCAGCTCACCAGGGGACTTCCGGGAGGACTTC.

The chain couples TRBV7-2 to TRBJ1-1, with D uncertain. CDR1 is SGHTA and CDR2 is FQGNSA in the germline V gene. CDR3 length equals 14 residues. Trimming left V 5 bases short and J 0 bases short, with 10 bases between. In nucleotides, the CDR3 is TGTGCCAGCAGCCCGACATCCATGAACACTGAAGCTTTCTTT. This encodes CASSPTSMNTEAFF.

This clonotype came up many times. This chain connects TRBV2 to TRBJ1-6; D is uncertain. CDR1 SNHLY and CDR2 FYNNEI come from the germline V gene. The CDR3 sequence is 13 residues long. Trimming cost V 6 bases and J 9 bases, with 12 bases left between them. CDR3 sequence: CASRDDGVSPLHF. The DNA of the CDR3 is TGTGCCAGCAGGGACGACGGAGTTTCACCCCTCCACTTT. Variable domain in full (rest from reference TRBV2 and TRBJ1-6): EPEVTQTPSHQVTQMGQEVILRCVPISNHLYFYWYRQILGQKVEFLVSFYNNEISEKSEIFDDQFSVERPDGSNFTLKIRSTKLEDSAMYFCASRDDGVSPLHFGNGTRLTVT.

This clonotype was detected many times. This sequence joins TRBV27 and TRBJ2-6; D gene uncertain. The CDR3 is 14 residues long. Trimming stripped 4 bases from V and 3 bases from J, with 7 bases between. Germline V gene lookup returns CDR1 MNHEY and CDR2 SMNVEV (reference sequence). Written as DNA, the CDR3 is TGTGCCAGCAGTTGGCGGTATGGGGCCAACGTCCTGACTTTC. Protein product: CASSWRYGANVLTF.

This clonotype was detected ten times or more. The CDR3 DNA is TGCGCCAGCAGCCCTGACGGACAAGAGACCCAGTACTTC. Its translation is CASSPDGQETQYF. V gene TRBV5-1 combines with J gene TRBJ2-5; D is undetermined. V was shortened by 4 bases and J by 2 bases, with 9 bases between the two germline ends. Germline values: CDR1 SGHRS, CDR2 YFSETQ. CDR3 length: 13 residues. Filled out from reference TRBV5-1 and TRBJ2-5, the complete variable domain reads KAGVTQTPRYLIKTRGQQVTLSCSPISGHRSVSWYQQTPGQGLQFLFEYFSETQRNKGNFPGRFSGRQFSNSRSEMNVSTLELGDSALYLCASSPDGQETQYFGPGTRLLVL.

This clonotype was picked up many times. The chain joins TRBV4-2 to TRBJ1-2; maybe TRBD1 (5 bases). The CDR3 runs 12 residues. The germline gives CDR1 LGHNA, CDR2 YNFKEQ. Trimming shortened V by 1 base and J by 10 bases, and 10 bases separated the two germline ends. CDR3 nucleotide sequence: TGTGCCAGCAGCCAAGCCGGGGGGGACTACACCTTC. Its translation: CASSQAGGDYTF.

This clonotype came up many times. This rearrangement joins TRBV20-1 to TRBJ2-2, with a tentative D call TRBD2 (6 bases). This CDR3 has 15 amino acids. V was trimmed by 6 bases and J by 0 bases, leaving 14 bases between them. Germline V gene lookup returns CDR1 DFQATT and CDR2 SNEGSKA (reference sequence). Here the CDR3 DNA reads TGCAGTGCAGAGAGGCGGGACCCGAACACCGGGGAGCTGTTTTTT. Translated, it gives CSAERRDPNTGELFF.

This clonotype was counted ten times or more. This chain links TRBV7-2 with TRBJ2-7, with TRBD1 identical over 7 bases. The germline V gene has CDR1 SGHTA and CDR2 FQGNSA. V was clipped by 2 bases and J by 0 bases; unmatched bases: 7. CDR3 length: 16 residues. The CDR3 DNA sequence: TGTGCCAGCAGCTTATACCAGGACAGGTCCTCCTACGAGCAGTACTTC. It specifies CASSLYQDRSSYEQYF.

This clonotype appeared many times. The rearrangement joins TRBV14 to TRBJ2-1; 8 bases agree with TRBD2. J lost 3 bases, V lost 4 bases, and 8 bases had no gene match. From germline, CDR1 is SGHDN and CDR2 FVKESK. CDR3 length equals 16 residues. The chain's CDR3 is CASSRLLAEIYNEQFF. CDR3 bases: TGTGCCAGCAGCCGGCTACTAGCGGAGATCTACAATGAGCAGTTCTTC.

This clonotype was detected ten times or more. CDR3 sequence (DNA): TGCAGTGCTACGACTAGCGGGAAGTACGAGCAGTACTTC. Its protein product is CSATTSGKYEQYF. V and J are TRBV20-1 and TRBJ2-7; TRBD2 matches at 11 bases. CDR1 and CDR2 (germline): DFQATT, SNEGSKA (reference sequence). This CDR3 has 13 residues. Unmatched junction bases numbered 3, after V lost 4 bases and J lost 4 bases.

The sample holds many counts of this clonotype. The chain links TRBV3-1 to TRBJ2-3; D is unresolved. Germline lookup yields CDR1 LGHDT and CDR2 YNNKEL (reference sequence). CDR3 length: 14 residues. V gave up 4 bases and J gave up 0 bases, with 8 bases separating them. For the CDR3, the DNA is TGTGCCAGCAGCCCGGGCTTCAGCACAGATACGCAGTATTTT. This codes for CASSPGFSTDTQYF.

The V call is TRBV7-2, the J call TRBJ2-1, with 10 bases matching TRBD2. The junction had 7 bases not matched to a gene; V was cut back by 5 bases and J by 0 bases. Germline CDR1 is SGHTA and CDR2 is FQGNSA. The CDR3 is 17 residues long. The CDR3 DNA reads as TGTGCCAGCAGCCCGACTAGCGGGCCGAGCTCCTACAATGAGCAGTTCTTC. Translating gives CASSPTSGPSSYNEQFF.

This clonotype was observed many times. V and J are TRBV7-9 and TRBJ1-1, with 8 positions matching TRBD1. The CDR3 has 14 amino acids. Germline CDR1 reads SEHNR; CDR2 reads FQNEAQ (reference sequence). Trimming cost V 5 bases and J 1 base; bases outside gene matches: 3. The DNA of the CDR3 is TGTGCCAGCAGCAAGGGACAGGAGAACACTGAAGCTTTCTTT. Protein sequence: CASSKGQENTEAFF.

In its sample, this clonotype was seen many times. CDR3 residues: CASSFRDSSPQHF. The DNA of the CDR3 is TGTGCCAGCAGTTTCCGGGATTCGAGCCCCCAGCATTTT. The chain couples TRBV12-3 or TRBV12-4 to TRBJ1-5; D is undetermined. Trimming left V 3 bases short and J 10 bases short, with 13 bases between. The length of the CDR3 is 13 residues.

Ten or more counts support this clonotype. The chain joins TRBV12-3 or TRBV12-4 to TRBJ1-1; D is perhaps TRBD1 (5 bases). This CDR3 is 14 amino acids long. The V gene lost 3 bases and the J gene lost 4 bases, with 12 bases spanning the gap. CDR3 in amino acids: CASSFGGSGTEAFF. The CDR3 DNA follows: TGTGCCAGCAGTTTCGGGGGTTCGGGCACTGAAGCTTTCTTT.

In its sample, this clonotype was seen many times. V and J are TRBV5-1 and TRBJ2-7, with TRBD1 matching 7 bases. Germline CDR1 reads SGHRS; CDR2 reads YFSETQ. J gave up 3 bases and V 0 bases, and 3 bases lay outside the gene matches. The CDR3 extends over 14 amino acids. Here the CDR3 DNA reads TGCGCCAGCAGCTTGGCCGGGACAGACTACGAGCAGTACTTC. Amino acid sequence: CASSLAGTDYEQYF. Variable domain in full (rest from reference TRBV5-1 and TRBJ2-7): KAGVTQTPRYLIKTRGQQVTLSCSPISGHRSVSWYQQTPGQGLQFLFEYFSETQRNKGNFPGRFSGRQFSNSRSEMNVSTLELGDSALYLCASSLAGTDYEQYFGPGTRLTVT.

This clonotype was recorded at least ten times. J is TRBJ2-7 and V is TRBV3-1; 9 bases are shared with TRBD1. V lost 4 bases, J lost 3 bases, and 4 bases stayed unmatched. Germline CDR1 LGHDT, CDR2 YNNKEL (reference sequence). This CDR3 comprises 14 residues. As DNA, the CDR3 is TGTGCCAGCAGCCTCCCGGACAGGGGCTACGAGCAGTACTTC. Its translation: CASSLPDRGYEQYF.

This clonotype was counted at least ten times. This chain uses TRBV20-1 with TRBJ1-3; TRBD1 might be the D (5 bases). V shed 3 bases and J shed 4 bases, with 13 bases lying between them. CDR3 length: 14 amino acids. Germline CDR1 reads DFQATT; CDR2 reads SNEGSKA (reference sequence). The CDR3 sequence: CSARGGVAGNTIYF. For the CDR3, the DNA is TGCAGTGCTAGGGGAGGGGTGGCCGGAAACACCATATATTTT.

This clonotype was observed many times. The V gene is TRBV18, the J gene TRBJ2-5, with 8 positions matching TRBD2. This CDR3 spans 16 amino acids. The germline V gene encodes CDR1 KGHSH and CDR2 LQKENI. V dropped 1 base and J dropped 4; count of bases not matched to a gene: 8. In DNA, the CDR3 is TGTGCCAGCTCACCACTCAGCGGGGGTCTACCAGAGACCCAGTACTTC. Protein sequence: CASSPLSGGLPETQYF. Supplemented by reference TRBV18 and TRBJ2-5, the full variable domain reads NAGVMQNPRHLVRRRGQEARLRCSPMKGHSHVYWYRQLPEEGLKFMVYLQKENIIDESGMPKERFSAEFPKEGPSILRIQQVVRGDSAAYFCASSPLSGGLPETQYFGPGTRLLVL.

This chain connects TRBV7-2 to TRBJ2-7, with TRBD1 matching over 12 bases. The CDR3 is 17 residues long. CDR1 is SGHTA, CDR2 FQGNSA, per germline. Losses at the gene ends were 5 bases for V and 5 bases for J; bases not matched to a gene: 13. CDR3 DNA: TGTGCCAGCAGCCCGGGGACAGGGGGCTTTCGCAGGGACGAGCAGTACTTC. Its protein product is CASSPGTGGFRRDEQYF.